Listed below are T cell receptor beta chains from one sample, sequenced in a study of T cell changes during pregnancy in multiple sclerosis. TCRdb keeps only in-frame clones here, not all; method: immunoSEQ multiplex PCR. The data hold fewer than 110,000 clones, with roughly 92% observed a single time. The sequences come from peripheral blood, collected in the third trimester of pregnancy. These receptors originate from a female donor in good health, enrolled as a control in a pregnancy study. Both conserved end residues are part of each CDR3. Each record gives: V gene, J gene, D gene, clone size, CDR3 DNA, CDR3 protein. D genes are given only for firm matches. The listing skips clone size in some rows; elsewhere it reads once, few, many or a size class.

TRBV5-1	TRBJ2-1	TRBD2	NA	TGCGCCAGCAGCTTGCCGGGGACTAGCGGGGGTAATGAGCAGTTCTTC	CASSLPGTSGGNEQFF
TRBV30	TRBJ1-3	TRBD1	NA	TGTGCCTGGACCGGGACAGACTCTGGAAACACCATATATTTT	CAWTGTDSGNTIYF
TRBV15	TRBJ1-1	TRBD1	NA	TGTGCCACCAGCAAGGGACAGCCGAACACTGAAGCTTTCTTT	CATSKGQPNTEAFF
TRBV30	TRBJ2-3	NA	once	TGTGCCTGGAGGGACACTGATACGCAGTATTTT	CAWRDTDTQYF
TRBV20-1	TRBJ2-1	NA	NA	TGCAGTGCTTCATACAATGAGCAGTTCTTC	CSASYNEQFF
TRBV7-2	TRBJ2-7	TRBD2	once	TGTGCCAGCACCCCTAGCGGGGGCGGGTACGAGCAGTACTTC	CASTPSGGGYEQYF
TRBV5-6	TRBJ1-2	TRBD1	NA	TGTGCCAGCAGCTCCCCCCGGGACAGCTATGGCTACACCTTC	CASSSPRDSYGYTF
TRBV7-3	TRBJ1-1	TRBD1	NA	TGTGCCAGCAGTTACGACAGGGATACTGAAGCTTTCTTT	CASSYDRDTEAFF
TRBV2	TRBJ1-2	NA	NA	TGTGCCAGCATTTTTGTCGATGAGGTGGGTGGCTACACCTTC	CASIFVDEVGGYTF
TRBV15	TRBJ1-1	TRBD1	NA	TGTGCCACCAGCACGTCCCGGGACAGAGCCGCCGAAGCTTTCTTT	CATSTSRDRAAEAFF
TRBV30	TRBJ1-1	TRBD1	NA	TGTGCCTGGGGGACAGGGGACACTGAAGCTTTCTTT	CAWGTGDTEAFF
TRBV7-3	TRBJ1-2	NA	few	TGTGCCAGCAGCTTAAATACCGGACAGTATGGCTACACCTTC	CASSLNTGQYGYTF
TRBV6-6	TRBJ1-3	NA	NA	TGTGCCAGCCGGACTCTTGGAAACACCATATATTTT	CASRTLGNTIYF
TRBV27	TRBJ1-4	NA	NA	TGTGCCAGCAGTTTATCGCAGACAAATGAAAAACTGTTTTTT	CASSLSQTNEKLFF
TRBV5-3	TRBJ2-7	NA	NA	TGTGCCAGAAGCTTGGGCCAGGGAGGCCTCTCCTACGAGCAGTACTTC	CARSLGQGGLSYEQYF
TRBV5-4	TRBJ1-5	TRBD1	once	TGTGCCAACTTGTTGACAGGGGGCAGACATAGCAATCAGCCCCAGCATTTT	CANLLTGGRHSNQPQHF
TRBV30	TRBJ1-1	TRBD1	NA	TGTGCCTGGAGGGACAGGGACAACACTGAAGCTTTCTTT	CAWRDRDNTEAFF